The text below deals with one TCR beta chain. The CDR3 length is 16 residues. V was cut by 1 base and J by 9 bases, with 16 bases left in between. Germline values: CDR1 LGHDT, CDR2 YNNKEL (reference sequence). Recovery among Cohort 3 donors was established by two negative PCRs, clearance, or symptom resolution. These data originate in a study of blood T cell repertoires in COVID-19. Study-level background: Nucleic acid was either cDNA or gDNA, and it came from T cells, B-cell-depleted T cells, or PBMCs.

Source study methods: Estimates of nucleated cell counts were drawn from the amplification of reference gene primers. Sequencing used immunoSEQ multiplex PCR; TCRdb keeps in-frame clones, though not all of them. V and J calls and clone size are those listed in that table; D and trimming were worked out from the DNA. Of 250,000 to 350,000 clones in the sample, 80% to 95% were seen once. The sequenced sample was PBMCs or T cells enriched from blood (not recorded which). The origin of this receptor is a woman in her 30s who had recovered from COVID-19. The J gene is TRBJ1-6, the V gene TRBV3-1 (or the pseudogene TRBV3-2); D is unresolved. The chain's CDR3 is CASSQGRVVRSSPLHF. In nucleotides, the CDR3 is TGTGCCAGCAGCCAAGGGAGGGTGGTCCGGAGTTCACCCCTCCACTTT.